Below, 5 T cell receptor beta chains from the same sample are listed, as sequenced in a study of blood T cell repertoires in COVID-19. TCRdb keeps only in-frame clones here, not all; method: immunoSEQ multiplex PCR. This repertoire shows about 130,000 clones, around 76% found once; its top ten account for 4.5% to 6%. The sample taken for sequencing was peripheral blood. These receptors originate from a man at least 80 years old with COVID-19, enrolled during active disease.

The chain carries TRBV9 and TRBJ2-7, with 10 bases that match TRBD2. There are 15 residues in the CDR3. CDR1 is SGDLS and CDR2 is YYNGEE in the germline V gene. Trimming took 0 bases from V and 5 from J; bases not matched to a gene: 5. CDR3 sequence reads: CASSVASGGYDEQYF. CDR3 in DNA: TGTGCCAGCAGCGTAGCTAGCGGGGGTTACGACGAGCAGTACTTC.

The chain combines TRBV7-2 with TRBJ2-1; maybe TRBD2 (5 bases). The length of the CDR3 is 11 residues. Trimming shortened V by 5 bases and J by 13 bases, and 12 bases separated the two germline ends. Germline values: CDR1 SGHTA, CDR2 FQGNSA. Here the CDR3 reads CASSPERIQFF. The DNA for the CDR3 is TGTGCCAGCAGCCCTGAGCGGATTCAGTTCTTC.

This chain links TRBV11-2 with TRBJ1-5; D gene unclear. The CDR3 consists of 18 residues. Germline V gives CDR1 SGHAT, CDR2 FQNNGV. The ends were cut back, 5 bases at V and 0 bases at J, with 20 bases in the middle. CDR3 residues: CASSPSVGRHNSNQPQHF. Here the CDR3 DNA reads TGTGCCAGCAGCCCTTCAGTCGGGAGACACAATAGCAATCAGCCCCAGCATTTT.

In DNA, the CDR3 is TGCAGCGTTCACTTTTGGGGGGCCAACGTCCTGACTTTC. Translated, it gives CSVHFWGANVLTF. V is TRBV29-1 and J is TRBJ2-6; no firm D call. The ends were cut back, 5 bases at V and 4 bases at J, with 9 bases in the middle. From germline, CDR1 is SQVTM and CDR2 ANQGSEA. This CDR3 spans 13 amino acids. The complete variable domain, with remaining parts taken from reference TRBV29-1 and TRBJ2-6, reads SAVISQKPSRDICQRGTSLTIQCQVDSQVTMMFWYRQQPGQSLTLIATANQGSEATYESGFVIDKFPISRPNLTFSTLTVSNMSPEDSSIYLCSVHFWGANVLTFGAGSRLTVL.

V usage is TRBV11-3 and J usage is TRBJ1-6; TRBD1 matches at 8 bases. The V gene end was trimmed by 6 bases and the J gene end by 6 bases; junction bases not matched to a gene: 1. Germline V lookup: CDR1 SGHNT, CDR2 YENEEA. The CDR3 is made up of 13 amino acids. The CDR3 nucleotides read TGTGCCAGCAGAGGACAGGGTAATTCACCCCTCCACTTT. It specifies CASRGQGNSPLHF.